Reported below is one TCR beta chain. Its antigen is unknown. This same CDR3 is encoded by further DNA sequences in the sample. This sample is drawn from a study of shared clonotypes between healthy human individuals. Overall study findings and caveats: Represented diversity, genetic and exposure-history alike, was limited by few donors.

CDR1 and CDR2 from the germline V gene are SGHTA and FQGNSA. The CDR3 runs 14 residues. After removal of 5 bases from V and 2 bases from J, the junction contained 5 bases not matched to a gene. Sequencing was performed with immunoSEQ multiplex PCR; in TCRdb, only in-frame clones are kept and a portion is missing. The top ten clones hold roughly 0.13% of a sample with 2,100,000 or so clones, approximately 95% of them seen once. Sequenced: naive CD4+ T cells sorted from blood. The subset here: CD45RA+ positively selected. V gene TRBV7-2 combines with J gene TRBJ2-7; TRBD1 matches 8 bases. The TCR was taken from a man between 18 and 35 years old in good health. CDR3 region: CASSPDRATYEQYF. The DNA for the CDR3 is TGTGCCAGCAGCCCGGACAGGGCCACCTACGAGCAGTACTTC.